This T cell receptor beta chain was recorded in a study of cytomegalovirus exposure and HLA in healthy donors. Study-level points and caveats: Most subjects' HLA-A and HLA-B alleles were reportedly predicted from TCR beta sequences. When the data were analyzed later, several of the most significant clusters appeared to be linked to common viral pathogens.

Remarks on this clone: Its antigen is as yet unknown.

Germline V CDR1 and CDR2: SGHRS, YFSETQ. Trimming removed 0 bases at V and 3 bases at J, with 7 bases between. This CDR3 is 13 amino acids long. Healthy donors of bone marrow made up the group. Researchers ran the PCR with 60 Vbeta and 13 Jbeta primers. Data came from immunoSEQ multiplex PCR; TCRdb stores just in-frame clones and leaves some out. The sample lists roughly 180,000 clones, just over 75% occurring once. The origin of this receptor is a woman younger than 45 in good health and CMV-seropositive. Input material: PBMCs. This chain uses TRBV5-1 with TRBJ2-7; no reliable D call. The CDR3 DNA is TGCGCCAGCAGCTTGGACAGAGACTACGAGCAGTACTTC. As protein: CASSLDRDYEQYF.